The clone carrying this TCR beta chain has a single count. Its antigen is as yet unknown. After removal of 6 bases from V and 7 bases from J, the junction contained 10 bases not matched to a gene. The CDR3 has 15 amino acids. Germline loops: CDR1 MDHEN, CDR2 SYDVKM. This sample is drawn from a study of cytomegalovirus exposure and HLA in healthy donors. PCR involved 60 Vbeta and 13 Jbeta primers. Produced via immunoSEQ multiplex PCR; TCRdb's table is partial and in-frame only. The sample holds about 150,000 clones, less than 85% seen once. Findings of the study overall: A later look showed TCR association rates differing by HLA locus, highest for DRB1 and lowest for HLA-C. Fewer N-insertions (relative to the approximately 700-donor mean) were reportedly seen in an Asian-associated ancestry cluster in a later analysis.

Sequenced material: PBMCs. The sequence came from a man aged 50-60 years in good health and CMV-seropositive. The chain combines TRBV28 with TRBJ2-1; 9 nucleotides match TRBD2. In DNA, the CDR3 is TGTGCCAGCAGCTCCGGGGTAGCGGGAGTAAATGAGCAGTTCTTC. Its protein is CASSSGVAGVNEQFF.